The 19 T cell receptor beta chains reported below all come from one sample, sequenced in a study of shared clonotypes between healthy human individuals. Here immunoSEQ multiplex PCR was the method, and the copy in TCRdb shows in-frame clones only, minus some. The table records 300,000 to 400,000 clones, 74% of them present only once. Sequencing used memory CD4+ T cells sorted from blood. The subset is: CD45RA-negative fraction. Receptors originate from a man aged 25 to 45 in good health.

This chain connects TRBV7-2 to TRBJ2-7; possible D gene TRBD1, 5 bases. The germline V gene encodes CDR1 SGHTA and CDR2 FQGNSA. CDR3 length: 18 residues. Trimming cost V 1 base and J 0 bases, with 19 bases left between them. The DNA for the CDR3 is TGTGCCAGCAGCTTAGACAGGTTTTGGCTCTCGGGCTCCTACGAGCAGTACTTC. This codes for CASSLDRFWLSGSYEQYF. Filled out from reference TRBV7-2 and TRBJ2-7, the complete variable domain reads GAGVSQSPSNKVTEKGKDVELRCDPISGHTALYWYRQSLGQGLEFLIYFQGNSAPDKSGLPSDRFSAERTGGSVSTLTIQRTQQEDSAVYLCASSLDRFWLSGSYEQYFGPGTRLTVT.

CDR3 nucleotide sequence: TGCGCCAGCAGCCAAGAACGTAGGACCCTTGGGAACACTGAAGCTTTCTTT. The encoded protein is CASSQERRTLGNTEAFF. The chain uses TRBV4-1 and TRBJ1-1; D remains unclear. In germline, CDR1 is MGHRA, CDR2 YSYEKL. V was pared by 0 bases and J by 1 base, with 15 bases between. The CDR3 contains 17 residues.

The genes are TRBV4-2 and TRBJ1-1; D not certain. Trimming took off 1 base at V and 2 bases at J, with 8 bases between the two ends. Germline loops: CDR1 LGHNA, CDR2 YNFKEQ. The CDR3 has 14 residues. The CDR3 region has the DNA TGTGCCAGCAGCCAAGGACGGTCAAACACTGAAGCTTTCTTT. Its protein product is CASSQGRSNTEAFF.

The chain is built from TRBV10-1 and TRBJ2-2; TRBD2 matches 9 bases. The CDR3 is 17 residues long. Germline CDR1 and CDR2: WNHNN and SYGVQD (reference sequence). V lost 4 bases and J lost 5; bases outside the gene matches: 11. The CDR3 loop is CASSGDPSGTRTGELFF. CDR3 in DNA: TGCGCCAGCAGTGGAGACCCTAGCGGGACTCGGACCGGGGAGCTGTTTTTT.

This clone was observed once. CDR3 sequence: CASSFYRTDSYEQYF. DNA of the CDR3: TGTGCCAGCAGCTTCTATCGGACAGACTCCTACGAGCAGTACTTC. This chain uses TRBV5-6 with TRBJ2-7; TRBD1 might be the D (6 bases). CDR1 is SGHDT and CDR2 is YYEEEE in the germline V gene. Deletions cut 2 bases from V and 0 bases from J, with 12 bases between. The length of the CDR3 is 15 residues.

V gene TRBV19 combines with J gene TRBJ2-2, with no clear D. V was shortened by 6 bases and J by 6 bases, with 17 bases between the two germline ends. This CDR3 spans 15 amino acids. From germline, CDR1 is LNHDA and CDR2 SQIVND (reference sequence). The CDR3 nucleotides read TGTGCCAGTAGGCCAGCCTTCGGGTTCCCCGGGGAGCTGTTTTTT. Translation gives CASRPAFGFPGELFF.

This clone is a singleton in its sample. The chain joins TRBV18 to TRBJ1-1, with D perhaps matching TRBD1 (5 bases). The V and J ends lost 7 bases and 3 bases respectively, with 15 bases between them. The CDR3 runs 14 residues. Germline V gene lookup returns CDR1 KGHSH and CDR2 LQKENI. The CDR3 region has the DNA TGTGCCAGCTGCAAGACAGCCGAGGACACTGAAGCTTTCTTT. Amino acid sequence: CASCKTAEDTEAFF.

This chain connects TRBV5-5 to TRBJ2-3, with D possibly being TRBD2 (6 bases). Germline CDR1 and CDR2: SGHKS and YYEKEE (reference sequence). V shed 4 bases and J shed 10 bases, with 16 bases lying between them. The CDR3 is made up of 13 amino acids. The chain's CDR3 is CASSEISGTAQYF. CDR3 in DNA: TGTGCCAGCAGCGAGATTTCAGGGACTGCGCAGTATTTT.

The rearrangement uses TRBV19 and TRBJ2-1; 9 positions match TRBD2. The CDR3 loop spans 16 amino acids. Germline V gene sequence: CDR1 LNHDA, CDR2 SQIVND (reference sequence). J gave up 1 base and V 5 bases, and 6 bases lay outside the gene matches. The CDR3: CASSLNAGGSYNEQFF. CDR3 nucleotides: TGTGCCAGTAGTCTGAATGCGGGAGGGTCCTACAATGAGCAGTTCTTC.

The rearrangement uses TRBV7-8 and TRBJ1-4; D unresolved. Germline V gene sequence: CDR1 SGHVS, CDR2 FQNEAQ. V was trimmed by 3 bases and J by 3 bases, leaving 11 bases between them. The CDR3 contains 15 residues. The CDR3 reads CASSLAHGPNEKLFF. The CDR3 DNA reads TGTGCCAGCAGCTTGGCGCATGGCCCTAATGAAAAACTGTTTTTT.

The rearrangement uses TRBV5-1 and TRBJ2-7; maybe TRBD1 (6 bases). CDR1 is SGHRS, CDR2 YFSETQ, per germline. There are 13 residues in the CDR3. Trimming shortened V by 6 bases and J by 5 bases, and 15 bases separated the two germline ends. For the CDR3, the DNA is TGCGCCAGCAATACAGGGAATCAGGACGAGCAGTACTTC. Protein: CASNTGNQDEQYF.

The V call is TRBV18, the J call TRBJ2-1, with 8 bases fitting TRBD2. CDR3 length: 15 amino acids. V shed 0 bases, J shed 5 bases, and the junction held 3 bases outside the gene matches. Germline CDR1 is KGHSH and CDR2 is LQKENI. This chain's CDR3 is CASSPPSGGHNEQFF. CDR3 DNA sequence: TGTGCCAGCTCACCACCGAGCGGGGGACACAATGAGCAGTTCTTC.

This rearrangement joins TRBV5-1 to TRBJ2-7; 9 bases line up with TRBD1. This CDR3 has 14 residues. Germline assignment: CDR1 SGHRS and CDR2 YFSETQ. Unmatched junction bases numbered 7, after V lost 4 bases and J lost 5 bases. Here the CDR3 DNA reads TGCGCCAGCAGCGCGGACAGGGGCGGAAACGAGCAGTACTTC. Its protein product is CASSADRGGNEQYF.

The V and J genes are TRBV5-4 and TRBJ2-1, with TRBD2 identical over 10 bases. CDR3 size: 17 residues. V shed 0 bases and J 8 bases; nucleotides not matched to a gene: 11. Germline loops: CDR1 SGHNT, CDR2 YYREEE (reference sequence). CDR3 nucleotides: TGTGCCAGCAGCTTGGAGGCTAGCGGGAGAGCCCTTGATGAGCAGTTCTTC. Translated: CASSLEASGRALDEQFF.

The chain employs TRBV28 and TRBJ2-5, with TRBD1 identical over 7 bases. V was clipped by 7 bases and J by 5 bases; unmatched bases: 13. Germline lookup yields CDR1 MDHEN and CDR2 SYDVKM. The CDR3 is made up of 15 amino acids. The CDR3 loop is CASNPIEGAHETQYF. CDR3 DNA: TGTGCCAGCAACCCTATAGAGGGGGCGCATGAGACCCAGTACTTC.

This clone was counted a single time. As DNA, the CDR3 is TGTGCTAGTGGTTTGGGGACTAGCGAACGCACAGATACGCAGTATTTT. Translation gives CASGLGTSERTDTQYF. The rearrangement links TRBV12-5 to TRBJ2-3, with 9 positions matching TRBD2. Germline loops: CDR1 LGHNT, CDR2 FRNRAP. CDR3 size: 16 residues. Trimming cost V 1 base and J 1 base; bases outside gene matches: 3.

V gene TRBV4-3 combines with J gene TRBJ1-1; 8 nucleotides agree with TRBD1. The CDR3 spans 14 residues. Germline CDR1 LGHNA, CDR2 YSLEER. Losses at the gene ends were 3 bases for V and 5 bases for J; bases not matched to a gene: 5. CDR3 in amino acids: CASSQNDRGTEAFF. For the CDR3, the DNA is TGCGCCAGCAGCCAGAATGACAGGGGAACTGAAGCTTTCTTT.

The DNA of the CDR3 is TGTGCCTGGAGCCCCCCGGGGGGAGCCTATGGCTACACCTTC. It yields the protein CAWSPPGGAYGYTF. J is TRBJ1-2 and V is TRBV30, with D tentatively TRBD1 (5 bases). The CDR3 runs 14 residues. The germline V gene has CDR1 GTSNPN and CDR2 SVGIG (reference sequence). Between the trimmed V and J ends, which lost 3 bases and 4 bases, there was a span of 15 bases.

CDR3 residues: CASKGRESSYEQYF. The CDR3 bases are TGTGCCAGTAAAGGGCGGGAGAGCTCCTACGAGCAGTACTTC. This sequence joins TRBV19 and TRBJ2-7; TRBD2 agrees at 7 bases. Germline-derived CDR1 and CDR2 are LNHDA and SQIVND (reference sequence). The CDR3 is 14 amino acids. The junction had 6 bases not matched to a gene; V was cut back by 7 bases and J by 0 bases.